This entry lists 30 T cell receptor beta chains sequenced from one sample in a study of early T cells in non-severe SARS-CoV-2 infection. Each CDR3 protein gets one entry after TCRdb re-called the 5' RACE reads with MiXCR. The sample shows 95,000 to 150,000 distinct CDR3 sequences, more than 13% of them seen only once. Sequences were obtained from whole blood. The receptors were gathered from an adult who was a healthcare worker with PCR-confirmed SARS-CoV-2 infection or an uninfected control (not recorded which).

This clonotype turned up a few times. The rearrangement uses TRBV5-1 and TRBJ1-1, with D tentatively TRBD1 (6 bases). V dropped 7 bases and J dropped 2 bases, with 12 bases sitting between them. Looked up from germline, CDR1 is SGHRS and CDR2 is YFSETQ. There are 13 residues in the CDR3. The CDR3 bases are TGCGCCAGCGGGTGGACAGATAACACTGAAGCTTTCTTT. Its translation is CASGWTDNTEAFF.

This clonotype occurred many times. CDR3 protein: CASSPSGSTDTQYF. The CDR3 DNA reads TGTGCCAGCAGTCCTAGCGGGAGCACAGATACGCAGTATTTT. V is TRBV7-9 and J is TRBJ2-3; 8 nucleotides agree with TRBD2. Germline values: CDR1 SEHNR, CDR2 FQNEAQ (reference sequence). Trimming removed 6 bases from V and 0 bases from J; junction bases left unmatched: 2. The CDR3 is 14 residues long. Full variable domain (missing parts from reference TRBV7-9 and TRBJ2-3): DTGVSQNPRHKITKRGQNVTFRCDPISEHNRLYWYRQTLGQGPEFLTYFQNEAQLEKSRLLSDRFSAERPKGSFSTLEIQRTEQGDSAMYLCASSPSGSTDTQYFGPGTRLTVL.

This clonotype appeared many times. The rearrangement joins TRBV3-1 to TRBJ1-2; tentatively, D is TRBD1 (6 bases). This CDR3 has 15 residues. The V and J ends lost 4 bases and 8 bases respectively, with 20 bases between them. CDR1 LGHDT and CDR2 YNNKEL come from the germline V gene (reference sequence). The CDR3 region has the DNA TGTGCCAGCAGCCTCTTGGACAGCCGAGCAGGCGGCTACACCTTC. This encodes CASSLLDSRAGGYTF.

This clonotype was recorded a few times. This rearrangement joins TRBV7-3 to TRBJ2-3; TRBD2 matches at 8 bases. Germline V gene data show CDR1 as SGHTA and CDR2 as FQGTGA. The CDR3 runs 15 residues. Trimming removed 4 bases from V and 1 base from J; junction bases left unmatched: 4. The CDR3 nucleotides are TGTGCCAGCAGCTCCGGGGGGGCCGGCACAGATACGCAGTATTTT. Translation gives CASSSGGAGTDTQYF. The variable domain in full, completed from reference TRBV7-3 and TRBJ2-3, reads GAGVSQTPSNKVTEKGKYVELRCDPISGHTALYWYRQSLGQGPEFLIYFQGTGAADDSGLPNDRFFAVRPEGSVSTLKIQRTERGDSAVYLCASSSGGAGTDTQYFGPGTRLTVL.

This clonotype was found a few times. This chain links TRBV7-2 with TRBJ2-1, with a tentative D call TRBD2 (6 bases). The V gene's germline CDR1 is SGHTA and CDR2 FQGNSA. The V gene lost 5 bases and the J gene lost 8 bases, with 10 bases spanning the gap. The CDR3 is 12 residues long. CDR3 nucleotides: TGTGCCAGCAGCCCCCGGAGGGATGAGCAGTTCTTC. This gives the protein CASSPRRDEQFF.

This clonotype showed up many times. The CDR3 DNA follows: TGTGCCAGCAGCCAAAAACCGGGACAGCTGTCTGGGGCCAACGTCCTGACTTTC. Amino acid sequence: CASSQKPGQLSGANVLTF. This chain connects TRBV4-2 to TRBJ2-6, with TRBD1 matching over 7 bases. Germline V lookup: CDR1 LGHNA, CDR2 YNFKEQ. V gave up 2 bases and J gave up 1 base; unmatched junction bases: 8. This CDR3 region has 18 residues.

The sample holds many counts of this clonotype. This sequence joins TRBV7-9 and TRBJ1-5; possibly TRBD1 for D (6 bases). Germline lookup yields CDR1 SEHNR and CDR2 FQNEAQ (reference sequence). The CDR3 spans 13 residues. Trimming removed 3 bases at V and 6 bases at J, with 9 bases between. CDR3 bases: TGTGCCAGCAGCTTGGGGGCTAGTCAGCCCCAGCATTTT. It translates to CASSLGASQPQHF. Complete variable domain (other parts from reference TRBV7-9 and TRBJ1-5): DTGVSQNPRHKITKRGQNVTFRCDPISEHNRLYWYRQTLGQGPEFLTYFQNEAQLEKSRLLSDRFSAERPKGSFSTLEIQRTEQGDSAMYLCASSLGASQPQHFGDGTRLSIL.

The CDR3 here is CASSQASGQDYEQYF. The CDR3 DNA reads as TGTGCCAGCAGCCAAGCTTCGGGACAGGACTACGAGCAGTACTTC. The chain uses TRBV4-2 and TRBJ2-7, with 8 nucleotides matching TRBD1. V lost 1 base, J lost 3 bases, and 5 bases stayed unmatched. The CDR3 covers 15 residues. Germline V gene data show CDR1 as LGHNA and CDR2 as YNFKEQ.

This clonotype was recorded many times. The CDR3 coding sequence is TGCAGCATAGGGGGTAAGAACACTGAAGCTTTCTTT. Translation gives CSIGGKNTEAFF. The chain recombines TRBV29-1 with TRBJ1-1; tentative D call: TRBD1 (6 bases). CDR3 length equals 12 residues. Germline V CDR1 and CDR2: SQVTM, ANQGSEA. V lost 8 bases and J lost 1, with 11 bases in between.

The gene calls are TRBV3-1 and TRBJ2-7; D might be TRBD2 (5 bases). CDR1 is LGHDT, CDR2 YNNKEL, per germline (reference sequence). This CDR3 region has 15 residues. Between the trimmed V and J ends, which lost 1 base and 4 bases, there was a span of 14 bases. The CDR3 DNA sequence: TGTGCCAGCAGCCAAGGCCCAGGTGGCGGGTACGAGCAGTACTTC. Translated, it gives CASSQGPGGGYEQYF.

This clonotype was observed a few times. The chain has TRBV12-5 and TRBJ2-3; D remains unclear. V was shortened by 6 bases and J by 2 bases, with 6 bases between the two germline ends. The CDR3 is 12 residues long. Germline assignment: CDR1 LGHNT and CDR2 FRNRAP. CDR3 protein: CASGPNTDTQYF. For the CDR3, the DNA is TGTGCTAGTGGCCCGAACACAGATACGCAGTATTTT.

This clonotype turned up a few times. V gene TRBV3-1 combines with J gene TRBJ2-4; D may be TRBD2 (6 bases). CDR3 length: 13 residues. The germline V and J ends were trimmed by 3 bases and 6 bases, with 9 bases remaining between them. Per germline, CDR1 LGHDT and CDR2 YNNKEL (reference sequence). As DNA, the CDR3 is TGTGCCAGCAGCCATGACGGGAGAAACATTCAGTACTTC. As protein: CASSHDGRNIQYF.

This clonotype was picked up a small number of times. V usage is TRBV18 and J usage is TRBJ2-5, with unresolved D. The length of the CDR3 is 15 residues. Germline assignment: CDR1 KGHSH and CDR2 LQKENI. The V gene lost 2 bases and the J gene lost 5 bases, with 15 bases spanning the gap. The CDR3 loop is CASSPRTAASETQYF. CDR3 DNA sequence: TGTGCCAGCTCACCAAGGACCGCTGCGAGCGAGACCCAGTACTTC. The full variable domain, its missing parts supplied by reference TRBV18 and TRBJ2-5, is NAGVMQNPRHLVRRRGQEARLRCSPMKGHSHVYWYRQLPEEGLKFMVYLQKENIIDESGMPKERFSAEFPKEGPSILRIQQVVRGDSAAYFCASSPRTAASETQYFGPGTRLLVL.

This clonotype was found a few times. The rearrangement uses TRBV18 and TRBJ2-5; TRBD2 is a possible D gene (6 bases). This CDR3 is built from 15 residues. The V gene's germline CDR1 is KGHSH and CDR2 LQKENI. V was cut by 5 bases and J by 2 bases, with 15 bases left in between. The CDR3 reads CASSGLIGPQETQYF. In DNA, the CDR3 is TGTGCCAGCTCAGGACTAATCGGACCTCAAGAGACCCAGTACTTC.

To note about this clonotype: At one end the junction does not follow the germline gene, possibly because of a read error. The CDR3 coding sequence is TGTGCCAGCAGTCAAACAGGGGGCAAACAGCCCCAGGATTTT. It specifies CASSQTGGKQPQDF. The rearrangement joins TRBV2 to TRBJ1-5; 9 bases map to TRBD1. Germline assignment: CDR1 SNHLY and CDR2 FYNNEI. The length of the CDR3 is 14 residues.

This clonotype was counted at least ten times. This rearrangement joins TRBV5-5 to TRBJ2-5; D is unclear. Per germline, CDR1 SGHKS and CDR2 YYEKEE (reference sequence). This CDR3 contains 13 residues. V lost 4 bases and J lost 2, with 9 bases in between. CDR3 sequence: CASSAHPQETQYF. The CDR3 DNA is TGTGCCAGCAGCGCACACCCTCAAGAGACCCAGTACTTC. The variable domain in full, with the rest retrieved from reference TRBV5-5 and TRBJ2-5, is DAGVTQSPTHLIKTRGQQVTLRCSPISGHKSVSWYQQVLGQGPQFIFQYYEKEERGRGNFPDRFSARQFPNYSSELNVNALLLGDSALYLCASSAHPQETQYFGPGTRLLVL.

A few counts support this clonotype. The J gene is TRBJ2-3, the V gene TRBV18; TRBD1 agrees at 8 bases. CDR3 length: 13 amino acids. V was pared by 6 bases and J by 9 bases, with 8 bases of the junction left unmatched. Germline CDR1 reads KGHSH; CDR2 reads LQKENI. CDR3 sequence reads: CASSPLDRETQYF. The CDR3, as DNA: TGTGCCAGCTCTCCCCTGGACAGGGAAACGCAGTATTTT.

A few counts support this clonotype. This chain joins TRBV7-9 and TRBJ2-1; maybe TRBD2 (6 bases). The V and J ends lost 4 bases and 7 bases respectively, with 8 bases between them. The V gene's germline CDR1 is SEHNR and CDR2 FQNEAQ (reference sequence). The CDR3 is 12 residues long. DNA for the CDR3: TGTGCCAGCAGCTCTCTAGCGAATGAGCAGTTCTTC. This codes for CASSSLANEQFF.

CDR3 loop: CSARDPGTNSPLHF. CDR3 nucleotide sequence: TGCAGTGCTAGAGATCCGGGGACCAATTCACCCCTCCACTTT. The rearrangement uses TRBV20-1 and TRBJ1-6; D perhaps matches TRBD1 (5 bases). Germline loops: CDR1 DFQATT, CDR2 SNEGSKA (reference sequence). This CDR3 region has 14 residues. V was shortened by 0 bases and J by 7 bases, with 10 bases between the two germline ends.

CDR3 sequence: CASSETIRDHSPLHF. The CDR3 DNA follows: TGTGCCAGCAGCGAGACCATAAGGGATCATTCACCCCTCCACTTT. V gene TRBV9 combines with J gene TRBJ1-6; the D is unclear. CDR3 length: 15 amino acids. Germline CDR1 and CDR2: SGDLS and YYNGEE. The V end lost 3 bases, the J end lost 8 bases, and 15 bases lay between the germline ends. Full variable domain (rest looked up from reference TRBV9 and TRBJ1-6): DSGVTQTPKHLITATGQRVTLRCSPRSGDLSVYWYQQSLDQGLQFLIQYYNGEERAKGNILERFSAQQFPDLHSELNLSSLELGDSALYFCASSETIRDHSPLHFGNGTRLTVT.

The chain has TRBV12-3 or TRBV12-4 and TRBJ1-5, with D unclear. V gave up 5 bases and J gave up 4 bases, with 3 bases separating them. The CDR3 extends over 11 amino acids. The DNA of the CDR3 is TGTGCCAGCAGTATAAATCAGCCCCAGCATTTT. Its translation: CASSINQPQHF.

The chain recombines TRBV2 with TRBJ1-1; D is unresolved. CDR3 length: 13 residues. CDR1 and CDR2 from the germline V gene are SNHLY and FYNNEI. The ends were cut back, 6 bases at V and 4 bases at J, with 12 bases in the middle. CDR3 loop: CASREDDITEAFF. The CDR3 DNA sequence: TGTGCCAGCAGGGAGGACGATATCACTGAAGCTTTCTTT.

This clonotype was seen a few times. The junction does not match germline at one end; this may be a read error. The V call is TRBV4-2, the J call TRBJ1-1; a weak D match, TRBD1 (6 bases). CDR1 is LGHNA, CDR2 YNFKEQ, per germline. The CDR3 runs 17 residues. CDR3 DNA sequence: TGTGCCAGCAGCCCTCCTCAGGTTGAGCGGCCGGGGGCTGAAGTTTTCTTT. Translated, it gives CASSPPQVERPGAEVFF.

This clonotype was seen ten or more times. The gene calls are TRBV5-4 and TRBJ2-5; D might be TRBD1 (5 bases). Trimming took off 4 bases at V and 2 bases at J, with 9 bases between the two ends. The CDR3 runs 13 residues. Germline V CDR1 and CDR2: SGHNT, YYREEE (reference sequence). The CDR3 coding sequence is TGTGCCAGCAGCGTGGGGCAGCAAGAGACCCAGTACTTC. It codes for CASSVGQQETQYF.

This sequence joins TRBV30 and TRBJ1-2; D is possibly TRBD1 (5 bases). This CDR3 spans 12 amino acids. Germline V lookup: CDR1 GTSNPN, CDR2 SVGIG (reference sequence). The V end lost 5 bases, the J end lost 5 bases, and 12 bases lay between the germline ends. In nucleotides, the CDR3 is TGTGCCTGGCGGGGGGACGGTTATGGCTACACCTTC. Translated, it gives CAWRGDGYGYTF.

This clonotype was counted many times. The chain joins TRBV9 to TRBJ2-2; TRBD2 agrees at 8 bases. V dropped 4 bases and J dropped 4; count of bases not matched to a gene: 9. Per the germline V gene, CDR1 is SGDLS and CDR2 is YYNGEE. The CDR3 covers 16 residues. In DNA, the CDR3 is TGTGCCAGCAGCCCCGGGAGGGCTAGCGGCACCGGGGAGCTGTTTTTT. This translates into CASSPGRASGTGELFF.

This clonotype was found a few times. V usage is TRBV10-3 and J usage is TRBJ2-7, with TRBD1 as a possible D gene (5 bases). Germline CDR1 is ENHRY and CDR2 is SYGVKD. The length of the CDR3 is 13 residues. V lost 10 bases and J 0 bases, leaving 13 bases between the germline ends. For the CDR3, the DNA is TGTGCCAATCAGGGCGAGAACTCCTACGAGCAGTACTTC. Its translation is CANQGENSYEQYF.

The rearrangement uses TRBV3-1 and TRBJ1-5, with 7 bases aligning to TRBD1. CDR1 is LGHDT and CDR2 is YNNKEL in the germline V gene (reference sequence). Trimming removed 8 bases from V and 9 bases from J; junction bases left unmatched: 10. The CDR3 covers 13 residues. Here the CDR3 reads CASGQVSGRPQHF. CDR3 bases: TGTGCCAGCGGACAGGTTTCCGGGAGGCCCCAGCATTTT. The whole variable domain, remainder taken from reference TRBV3-1 and TRBJ1-5, is DTAVSQTPKYLVTQMGNDKSIKCEQNLGHDTMYWYKQDSKKFLKIMFSYNNKELIINETVPNRFSPKSPDKAHLNLHINSLELGDSAVYFCASGQVSGRPQHFGDGTRLSIL.

This clonotype has a handful of counts. The V and J genes are TRBV10-1 and TRBJ2-1; 7 nucleotides align to TRBD2. The germline V gene has CDR1 WNHNN and CDR2 SYGVQD (reference sequence). CDR3 length: 14 amino acids. V shed 0 bases and J 8 bases; nucleotides not matched to a gene: 4. In DNA form, the CDR3 reads TGCGCCAGCAGTGAGTCGCGGGGGAGCGATGAGCAGTTCTTC. This gives the protein CASSESRGSDEQFF.

The chain employs TRBV10-3 and TRBJ2-5; no clear D gene. Trimming left V 2 bases short and J 0 bases short, with 4 bases between. CDR3 length: 13 amino acids. Germline-derived CDR1 and CDR2 are ENHRY and SYGVKD. This chain's CDR3 is CAISEENQETQYF. The DNA for the CDR3 is TGTGCCATCAGTGAGGAAAACCAAGAGACCCAGTACTTC.